This TCR beta chain is drawn from a study of cytomegalovirus exposure and HLA in healthy donors. It was with 60 Vbeta and 13 Jbeta primers that the PCR ran. Profiled with immunoSEQ multiplex PCR; TCRdb holds only in-frame clones, not every one. The top ten clones hold around 3.2% of a sample with about 120,000 clones, about 80% of them seen once. The germline CDR1 and CDR2 sequences are GTSNPN and SVGIG (reference sequence). The J segment lost 0 bases and the V segment lost 5 bases, leaving 6 bases of the junction unmatched. The CDR3 runs to 15 residues. The source is a woman between 55 and 75 years old in good health and CMV-seropositive. The rearrangement links TRBV30 to TRBJ2-2, with 7 bases aligning to TRBD2. The specimen was PBMCs. The CDR3 protein is CAWERAGSNTGELFF. In nucleotides, the CDR3 is TGTGCCTGGGAAAGAGCGGGGTCGAACACCGGGGAGCTGTTTTTT. Full variable domain (outside the CDR3, taken from reference TRBV30 and TRBJ2-2): SQTIHQWPATLVQPVGSPLSLECTVEGTSNPNLYWYRQAAGRGLQLLFYSVGIGQISSEVPQNLSASRPQDRQFILSSKKLLLSDSGFYLCAWERAGSNTGELFFGEGSRLTVL.